The TCR beta chain described here comes from a study of cytomegalovirus exposure and HLA in healthy donors. Study results and limitations: Both high specificity and high sensitivity reportedly marked the classifier's diagnosis of cytomegalovirus status. Later analysis suggested most CMV-associated TCR beta chains were HLA-restricted. Sequencing had likely introduced a cluster of highly shared sequence variants as an artifact. The only immune exposure information that was available was CMV serostatus.

As to this clone: Its matching antigen is unknown.

The CDR3 totals 14 residues. V lost 1 base, J lost 4 bases, and 10 bases lay in between. Per germline, CDR1 MNHNS and CDR2 SASEGT. 60 Vbeta and 13 Jbeta primers were used in PCR. Some clones are missing from TCRdb's copy, which holds only in-frame ones; the method was immunoSEQ multiplex PCR. Among 85,000 to 130,000 clones listed, roughly 73% were seen once. Specimen: PBMCs. The receptor comes from a man between 40 and 49 years old in good health and CMV-seronegative. V gene TRBV6-1 combines with J gene TRBJ1-1, with unresolved D. In DNA form, the CDR3 reads TGTGCCAGCAGTGAAGGTATAGGGAGCACTGAAGCTTTCTTT. Protein product: CASSEGIGSTEAFF.